The 30 T cell receptor beta chains given below trace back to one sample, sequenced in a study of cytomegalovirus exposure and HLA in healthy donors. The PCR ran on 60 Vbeta and 13 Jbeta primers. Using immunoSEQ multiplex PCR, the repertoire was profiled, and TCRdb retains in-frame clones only, with some absent. The sample gives over 100,000 clones, over 75% of which show up once; roughly 5.4% is in the top ten. Source material: PBMCs. Source of these receptors: a woman in her late teens or twenties in good health and CMV-seropositive.

The J gene is TRBJ2-5, the V gene TRBV19; D possibly corresponds to TRBD2 (5 bases). The CDR3 spans 12 residues. The V gene lost 3 bases and the J gene lost 4 bases, with 6 bases spanning the gap. Per germline, CDR1 LNHDA and CDR2 SQIVND (reference sequence). The CDR3 DNA is TGTGCCAGTAGTATGGACTCAGAGACCCAGTACTTC. Residues: CASSMDSETQYF.

This chain links TRBV27 with TRBJ1-1; no clear D gene. This CDR3 comprises 12 residues. V was pared by 3 bases and J by 8 bases, with 10 bases between. Germline values: CDR1 MNHEY, CDR2 SMNVEV (reference sequence). The CDR3 loop is CASSLGGSEAFF. CDR3 nucleotides: TGTGCCAGCAGTTTGGGAGGTTCCGAAGCTTTCTTT.

The V call is TRBV6-5, the J call TRBJ2-1, with 15 bases identical to TRBD2. Germline CDR1 MNHEY, CDR2 SVGAGI. Trimming cost V 7 bases and J 6 bases; bases outside gene matches: 4. The CDR3 runs to 15 residues. The CDR3 reads CASTLGLAGGNEQFF. The CDR3, as DNA: TGTGCCAGCACACTGGGACTAGCGGGAGGCAATGAGCAGTTCTTC.

This chain joins TRBV27 and TRBJ1-6; the match to TRBD1 covers 8 bases. Losses at the gene ends were 5 bases for V and 7 bases for J; bases not matched to a gene: 7. The CDR3 extends over 15 amino acids. Germline V gene sequence: CDR1 MNHEY, CDR2 SMNVEV (reference sequence). Here the CDR3 reads CASSDGQGGNSPLHF. CDR3 DNA: TGTGCCAGCAGTGACGGACAGGGCGGAAATTCACCCCTCCACTTT.

The chain links TRBV28 to TRBJ2-3; 9 bases map to TRBD1. The CDR3 is made up of 14 amino acids. Germline values: CDR1 MDHEN, CDR2 SYDVKM. V lost 8 bases and J lost 1; bases outside the gene matches: 4. DNA for the CDR3: TGTGCCAGCTTACGACAGGGGGGCACAGATACGCAGTATTTT. Encoded protein: CASLRQGGTDTQYF.

This sequence joins TRBV15 and TRBJ2-7, with 10 bases matching TRBD2. Germline V gene lookup returns CDR1 LNHNV and CDR2 YYDKDF (reference sequence). The trim removed 0 bases at V and 5 bases at J, leaving 7 bases unmatched. The CDR3 sequence is 16 residues long. DNA of the CDR3: TGTGCCACCAGCAGAGATCCGGCTAGCGGGAGCGACGAGCAGTACTTC. It specifies CATSRDPASGSDEQYF.

As to this clone: It is likely a read error: a sequence one base away is far more abundant. The V call is TRBV6-1, the J call TRBJ2-7, with 9 bases identical to TRBD1. This CDR3 has 12 residues. CDR1 and CDR2 from the germline V gene are MNHNS and SASEGT. The V segment lost 7 bases and the J segment 3 bases; nucleotides outside the gene matches: 1. The CDR3 region is CASTGQGYEQYV. For the CDR3, the DNA is TGTGCCAGCACGGGACAGGGCTACGAGCAGTACGTC.

V gene TRBV30 combines with J gene TRBJ2-2, with 7 bases lining up with TRBD2. With 0 bases clipped from V and 6 bases from J, the junction kept 10 bases outside the gene matches. This CDR3 is 16 amino acids long. The germline V gene encodes CDR1 GTSNPN and CDR2 SVGIG (reference sequence). This CDR3 reads CAWSVLGLEGPGELFF. The DNA of the CDR3 is TGTGCCTGGAGTGTACTTGGACTAGAGGGCCCCGGGGAGCTGTTTTTT.

J is TRBJ1-2 and V is TRBV7-2; possibly TRBD1 for D (5 bases). The germline V and J ends were trimmed by 4 bases and 0 bases, with 12 bases remaining between them. Germline CDR1 and CDR2: SGHTA and FQGNSA. The CDR3 runs 15 residues. The CDR3 DNA is TGTGCCAGCAGCTCGCGGGACGGCCCTAACTATGGCTACACCTTC. The encoded protein is CASSSRDGPNYGYTF.

This clone has only one observation. The chain has TRBV6-5 and TRBJ2-1, with TRBD1 matching over 7 bases. The CDR3 consists of 14 residues. The germline V gene encodes CDR1 MNHEY and CDR2 SVGAGI. The ends lost 6 bases at V and 3 bases at J; junction bases unmatched: 5. The CDR3 is CASSRGQLYNEQFF. DNA of the CDR3: TGTGCCAGCAGCCGGGGACAGCTCTACAATGAGCAGTTCTTC.

The count of this clone is one. The chain joins TRBV28 to TRBJ2-7; D unclear. Looked up from germline, CDR1 is MDHEN and CDR2 is SYDVKM. The CDR3 has 13 amino acids. V lost 5 bases and J 3 bases, leaving 11 bases between the germline ends. In nucleotides, the CDR3 is TGTGCCAGCAGTGATCCCCCGGGCTACGAGCAGTACTTC. It yields the protein CASSDPPGYEQYF.

The chain employs TRBV11-2 and TRBJ1-3; D is undetermined. Per germline, CDR1 SGHAT and CDR2 FQNNGV. V lost 2 bases and J 0 bases, leaving 11 bases between the germline ends. The CDR3 totals 16 residues. The chain's CDR3 is CASSLRRGSSGNTIYF. The CDR3 DNA reads as TGTGCCAGCAGCTTAAGACGGGGATCCTCTGGAAACACCATATATTTT.

The chain combines TRBV28 with TRBJ1-2, with 7 bases matching TRBD1. CDR3 length equals 11 residues. With V trimmed by 10 bases and J by 4 bases, 3 bases remained unmatched. Germline lookup yields CDR1 MDHEN and CDR2 SYDVKM. CDR3 sequence: CATRDSYGYTF. CDR3 DNA: TGTGCCACGAGGGACAGCTATGGCTACACCTTC.

The chain links TRBV19 to TRBJ1-1; D perhaps matches TRBD1 (5 bases). This CDR3 has 14 residues. Germline V gene lookup returns CDR1 LNHDA and CDR2 SQIVND (reference sequence). V was shortened by 5 bases and J by 1 base, with 11 bases between the two germline ends. In DNA form, the CDR3 reads TGTGCCAGTAGTTTCAGGGTCTGGAACACTGAAGCTTTCTTT. It translates to CASSFRVWNTEAFF.

This clone has just a few counts. V gene TRBV28 combines with J gene TRBJ1-4, with unresolved D. V dropped 7 bases and J dropped 3 bases, with 9 bases sitting between them. The CDR3 runs 13 residues. Germline CDR1 MDHEN, CDR2 SYDVKM. The CDR3 coding sequence is TGTGCCAGCACCTCAGGCGCTAATGAAAAACTGTTTTTT. It is translated as CASTSGANEKLFF.

The V gene is TRBV28, the J gene TRBJ2-3; D not certain. Germline values: CDR1 MDHEN, CDR2 SYDVKM. The CDR3 contains 15 residues. V was trimmed by 6 bases and J by 2 bases, leaving 15 bases between them. CDR3 nucleotide sequence: TGTGCCAGCAGCCCAAACTCGTTTTTCACAGATACGCAGTATTTT. It encodes CASSPNSFFTDTQYF.

Written as DNA, the CDR3 is TGTGCCACCAGCAGTGATGTGACTAGCGGAGACACCGGGGAGCTGTTTTTT. Translating it yields CATSSDVTSGDTGELFF. The chain links TRBV15 to TRBJ2-2; 9 nucleotides agree with TRBD2. The CDR3 has 17 amino acids. Trimming took 3 bases from V and 3 from J; bases not matched to a gene: 8. Germline CDR1 is LNHNV and CDR2 is YYDKDF (reference sequence).

The gene calls are TRBV15 and TRBJ1-1; 7 bases fit TRBD1. The V gene end was trimmed by 2 bases and the J gene end by 4 bases; junction bases not matched to a gene: 7. The CDR3 loop spans 15 amino acids. Germline V gene lookup returns CDR1 LNHNV and CDR2 YYDKDF (reference sequence). In DNA form, the CDR3 reads TGTGCCACCAGCAGAACTAACAGGGGTCTCACTGAAGCTTTCTTT. Its protein is CATSRTNRGLTEAFF.

The count of this clone is one. V gene TRBV2 combines with J gene TRBJ1-1; tentatively, D is TRBD1 (5 bases). The CDR3 loop spans 15 amino acids. CDR1 is SNHLY and CDR2 is FYNNEI in the germline V gene. Trimming removed 6 bases at V and 0 bases at J, with 14 bases between. The CDR3 sequence is CASSPTVLLNTEAFF. CDR3 DNA: TGTGCCAGCAGCCCGACAGTTCTATTGAACACTGAAGCTTTCTTT.

The chain employs TRBV4-1 and TRBJ2-3, with 9 bases that match TRBD1. CDR1 and CDR2 from the germline V gene are MGHRA and YSYEKL. The V gene end was trimmed by 6 bases and the J gene end by 0 bases; junction bases not matched to a gene: 4. The CDR3 is made up of 15 amino acids. The CDR3 sequence: CASSRTGASTDTQYF. CDR3 nucleotide sequence: TGCGCCAGCAGTCGGACAGGGGCTAGCACAGATACGCAGTATTTT.

The chain couples TRBV10-3 to TRBJ1-1; 8 bases are a match to TRBD1. CDR1 and CDR2 from the germline V gene are ENHRY and SYGVKD. The CDR3 has 13 residues. Trimming cost V 9 bases and J 3 bases; bases outside gene matches: 6. CDR3: CAISGTGDTEAFF. Here the CDR3 DNA reads TGTGCCATTTCCGGGACAGGCGACACTGAAGCTTTCTTT.

In this sample, this clone turned up once. In DNA form, the CDR3 reads TGTGCCAGCAGCATTAGCGGGAGGGCCGTCGAGACCCAGTACTTC. It specifies CASSISGRAVETQYF. The chain carries TRBV5-4 and TRBJ2-5; TRBD2 matches 11 bases. The CDR3 runs 15 residues. After removal of 4 bases from V and 5 bases from J, the junction contained 7 bases not matched to a gene. CDR1 and CDR2 from the germline V gene are SGHNT and YYREEE (reference sequence).

The rearrangement links TRBV2 to TRBJ1-1; possible D gene TRBD1, 6 bases. Germline loops: CDR1 SNHLY, CDR2 FYNNEI. The V and J ends lost 4 bases and 4 bases respectively, with 13 bases between them. CDR3 size: 14 residues. For the CDR3, the DNA is TGTGCCAGCAGTGTGACAGGAATACCCACTGAAGCTTTCTTT. It is translated as CASSVTGIPTEAFF. Based on the CDR3 plus reference TRBV2 and TRBJ1-1, the full variable domain is EPEVTQTPSHQVTQMGQEVILRCVPISNHLYFYWYRQILGQKVEFLVSFYNNEISEKSEIFDDQFSVERPDGSNFTLKIRSTKLEDSAMYFCASSVTGIPTEAFFGQGTRLTVV.

The chain employs TRBV29-1 and TRBJ2-2, with 15 bases fitting TRBD2. Trimming removed 5 bases from V and 4 bases from J; junction bases left unmatched: 11. The CDR3 runs 18 residues. CDR1 is SQVTM and CDR2 is ANQGSEA in the germline V gene. The CDR3 loop is CSVLPGLAGGGVTGELFF. For the CDR3, the DNA is TGCAGCGTTTTACCGGGACTAGCGGGAGGAGGAGTCACCGGGGAGCTGTTTTTT.

The V and J genes are TRBV27 and TRBJ2-3; 7 bases are a match to TRBD2. V dropped 3 bases and J dropped 1; count of bases not matched to a gene: 1. Germline CDR1 is MNHEY and CDR2 is SMNVEV (reference sequence). The CDR3 consists of 14 residues. As DNA, the CDR3 is TGTGCCAGCAGTTTCCTAGCGGGCACAGATACGCAGTATTTT. Translated: CASSFLAGTDTQYF.

The CDR3 sequence is CSAKRYNEQFF. Here the CDR3 DNA reads TGCAGTGCCAAGCGGTACAATGAGCAGTTCTTC. This chain connects TRBV20-1 to TRBJ2-1; a weak D match, TRBD2 (5 bases). V was clipped by 6 bases and J by 4 bases, with 7 bases between them. The CDR3 runs to 11 residues. CDR1 DFQATT and CDR2 SNEGSKA come from the germline V gene (reference sequence).

The chain recombines TRBV2 with TRBJ1-5; D is unresolved. This CDR3 comprises 11 residues. Germline lookup yields CDR1 SNHLY and CDR2 FYNNEI. Trimming shortened V by 6 bases and J by 6 bases, and 6 bases separated the two germline ends. The chain's CDR3 is CASSGGQPQHF. The CDR3, as DNA: TGTGCCAGCAGCGGAGGTCAGCCCCAGCATTTT.

The rearrangement joins TRBV4-2 to TRBJ2-7; weak D call: TRBD1 (6 bases). CDR1 is LGHNA, CDR2 YNFKEQ, per germline. The length of the CDR3 is 15 residues. V shed 0 bases and J shed 0 bases, with 9 bases lying between them. CDR3: CASSQEDSRSYEQYF. CDR3 nucleotides: TGTGCCAGCAGCCAAGAGGACAGCCGCTCCTACGAGCAGTACTTC.

The chain joins TRBV6-1 to TRBJ2-2; D possibly corresponds to TRBD2 (6 bases). This CDR3 is built from 14 residues. Trimming took 4 bases from V and 4 from J, leaving 10 bases between them. The V gene's germline CDR1 is MNHNS and CDR2 SASEGT. CDR3 in amino acids: CASSGQGGTGELFF. CDR3 DNA: TGTGCCAGCAGTGGGCAGGGAGGCACCGGGGAGCTGTTTTTT.

Of note for this clone: An end of the junction differs from the germline gene, which may be a read error. The J gene is TRBJ2-5, the V gene TRBV7-7; D is possibly TRBD2 (6 bases). The germline V gene has CDR1 SSHAT and CDR2 FNYEAQ (reference sequence). The CDR3 contains 13 residues. The CDR3 sequence is CASSADYKETQYF. The CDR3 DNA reads TGTGCTAGCAGCGCGGACTATAAAGAGACCCAGTACTTC.